Below, 5 T cell receptor beta chains from the same sample are listed, as sequenced in a study of beta chain features in type 1 diabetes. Of the isolated RNA, all was reverse transcribed, and so the sequenced material was expressed TCRB transcripts. Some clones are missing from TCRdb's copy, which holds only in-frame ones; the method was immunoSEQ multiplex PCR. This sample has under 950,000 clones, with about a sixth found just once. Material: naive CD4+ T cells from blood. These receptors originate from a woman younger than 30 in good health.

The chain carries TRBV7-2 and TRBJ2-7; D may be TRBD2 (6 bases). Trimming cost V 1 base and J 6 bases, with 13 bases left between them. The germline V gene has CDR1 SGHTA and CDR2 FQGNSA. The CDR3 totals 14 residues. In DNA, the CDR3 is TGTGCCAGCAGCTTAGTGGGGGGAAACTCCGAGCAGTACTTC. This translates into CASSLVGGNSEQYF. Using reference TRBV7-2 and TRBJ2-7 for the parts outside the CDR3, the full variable domain is GAGVSQSPSNKVTEKGKDVELRCDPISGHTALYWYRQSLGQGLEFLIYFQGNSAPDKSGLPSDRFSAERTGGSVSTLTIQRTQQEDSAVYLCASSLVGGNSEQYFGPGTRLTVT.

This clone was found a few times. This chain links TRBV6-5 with TRBJ1-1; 12 bases are shared with TRBD1. The ends lost 5 bases at V and 5 bases at J; junction bases unmatched: 3. The CDR3 contains 14 residues. Germline V gives CDR1 MNHEY, CDR2 SVGAGI. The CDR3 is CASSGGQGATEAFF. Written as DNA, the CDR3 is TGTGCCAGCAGTGGGGGACAGGGGGCAACTGAAGCTTTCTTT.

Comments on this clone: Germline is not matched at one junction end, which may reflect a read error. The gene calls are TRBV7-2 and TRBJ2-4; 8 bases match TRBD2. CDR3 length: 13 residues. Germline V gene lookup returns CDR1 SGHTA and CDR2 FQGNSA. The DNA of the CDR3 is TGTGCCAGCAGCTTGGCAACCGGGACTAGAACGACGTTC. Protein product: CASSLATGTRTTF.

CDR3 amino acids: CASSLDIFAYEQYF. In DNA, the CDR3 is TGTGCCAGCAGCTTAGACATTTTTGCCTACGAGCAGTACTTC. The chain combines TRBV11-1 with TRBJ2-7; D is ambiguous. Germline assignment: CDR1 SGHAT and CDR2 FQDESV (reference sequence). The CDR3 has 14 residues. V shed 1 base and J shed 2 bases, with 9 bases lying between them.

V gene TRBV5-4 combines with J gene TRBJ1-3; D unresolved. From germline, CDR1 is SGHNT and CDR2 YYREEE (reference sequence). V lost 3 bases to trimming and J lost 2 bases, with 12 bases between them. There are 15 residues in the CDR3. CDR3 loop: CASSWDSDAGNTIYF. The CDR3 DNA is TGTGCCAGCAGCTGGGATTCGGATGCTGGAAACACCATATATTTT. Full variable domain (remainder filled in from reference TRBV5-4 and TRBJ1-3): ETGVTQSPTHLIKTRGQQVTLRCSSQSGHNTVSWYQQALGQGPQFIFQYYREEENGRGNFPPRFSGLQFPNYSSELNVNALELDDSALYLCASSWDSDAGNTIYFGEGSWLTVV.